This record concerns one T cell receptor (beta chain) sequence. The antigen is unknown. The primer mix had 60 Vbeta and 13 Jbeta primers. Clones were read by immunoSEQ multiplex PCR, and TCRdb kept only the in-frame ones, dropping some. The sample lists 110,000 to 150,000 clones; roughly four fifths were seen once. The record originates from a study of cytomegalovirus exposure and HLA in healthy donors. The study, taken as a whole, reports: A later analysis showed HLA-associated TCR beta chains outstripping equally common others in clonal expansion. In an earlier analysis, in around 590 donors, most V segments appeared productive either ~87% or ~30% of the time. An assumption of roughly uniform sequencing depth across donors underlay the presence/absence analyses. Later analysis showed TCR association rates varying by HLA locus, highest for DRB1 and lowest for HLA-C.

Material for sequencing was PBMCs. The source of this sequence is a woman between 50 and 59 years old in good health and CMV-seronegative.

The CDR3 DNA reads TGTGCCAGCAGGGGCAGGGATAAAGACGAGCAGTACTTC. Translating gives CASRGRDKDEQYF. The gene calls are TRBV2 and TRBJ2-5; possibly TRBD1 for D (5 bases). The tail of the sequence fits TRBJ2-7 better, so the J call may be wrong. This CDR3 contains 13 residues. Germline V gene sequence: CDR1 SNHLY, CDR2 FYNNEI.